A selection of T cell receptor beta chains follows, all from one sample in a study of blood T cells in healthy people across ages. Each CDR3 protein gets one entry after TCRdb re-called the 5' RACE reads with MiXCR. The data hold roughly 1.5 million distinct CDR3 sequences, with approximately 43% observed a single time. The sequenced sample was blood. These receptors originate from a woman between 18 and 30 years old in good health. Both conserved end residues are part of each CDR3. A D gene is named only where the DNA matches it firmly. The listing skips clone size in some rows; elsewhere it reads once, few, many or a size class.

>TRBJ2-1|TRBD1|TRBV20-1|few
TGCAGTGCTCTACAACAGGGGTATGAGCAGTTCTTC
CSALQQGYEQFF
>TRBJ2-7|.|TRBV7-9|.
TGTGCCAGCAGCTTACACAGACAGACGTCCTACGAGCAGTACTTC
CASSLHRQTSYEQYF
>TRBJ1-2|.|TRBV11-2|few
TGTGCCAGCAGTATAAAGTCGGGGGGTCTCCTCTCTGCTAACTATGGCTACACCTTC
CASSIKSGGLLSANYGYTF
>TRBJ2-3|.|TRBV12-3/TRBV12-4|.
TGTGCCAGCAGTTTAGAATCATTTCGAGATACGCGGTATTTT
CASSLESFRDTRYF
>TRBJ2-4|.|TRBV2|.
TGTGCCAGCAGTCCCGGGAGAGACGAAGCCAAAAACATTCAGTACTTC
CASSPGRDEAKNIQYF
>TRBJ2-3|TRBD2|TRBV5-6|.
TGTGCCAGCAGCTTCCGGACTAGCGGGGGGCGGGGCACAGATACGCAGTATTTT
CASSFRTSGGRGTDTQYF
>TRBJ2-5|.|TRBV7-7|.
TGTGCCAGCAGCTTCTCAGGCATCGAGACCCAGTACTTC
CASSFSGIETQYF
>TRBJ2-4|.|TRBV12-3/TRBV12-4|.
TGTGCCCGGGCGGAACTAGCCAAAAACATTCAGTACTTC
CARAELAKNIQYF
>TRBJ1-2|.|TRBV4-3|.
TGCGCCAGCAGCGTTTCCTGGACAACCTATGGCTACACCTTC
CASSVSWTTYGYTF
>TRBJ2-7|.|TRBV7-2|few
TGTGCCAGCAGTTCCCAATCGGTAGGGGCCACGGAGCAGTACTTC
CASSSQSVGATEQYF
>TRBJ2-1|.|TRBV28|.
TGTGCCAGCAGACCCGTCGTATACCACTACAGGGTTTTTAGGAATGAGCAGTTCTTC
CASRPVVYHYRVFRNEQFF
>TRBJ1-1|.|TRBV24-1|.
TGTGCCACCGCCAGCACCATGAACACTGAAGCTTTCTTT
CATASTMNTEAFF
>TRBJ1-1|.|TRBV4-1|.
TGCGCCAGCAGCCAAGATTGGGCAGGAGGAGGGGCTTTCTTT
CASSQDWAGGGAFF
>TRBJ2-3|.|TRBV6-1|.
TGTGCCAGCAAAATCGGACGGTCCAGGGATACGCAGTATTTT
CASKIGRSRDTQYF
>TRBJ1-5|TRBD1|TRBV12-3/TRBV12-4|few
TGTGCCAGCCAAGGGACAGGGGCTTTTGGGCAGCCCCAGCATTTT
CASQGTGAFGQPQHF
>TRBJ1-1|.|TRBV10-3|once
TGTGCCATCAGTGAGCCAGGGGCGAACACTGAAGCTTTCTTT
CAISEPGANTEAFF
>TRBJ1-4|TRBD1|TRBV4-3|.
TGCGCCAGCAGCACTCGACAGGGGGCTGAAAAACTGTTTTTT
CASSTRQGAEKLFF
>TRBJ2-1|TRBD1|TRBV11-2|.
TGTGCCAGCAGCACGGACAGGGAGAATGAGCAGTTCTTC
CASSTDRENEQFF
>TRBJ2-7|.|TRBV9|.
TGTGCCAGCAGCGTAGCGGTGGCTGGCTACGAGCAGTACTTC
CASSVAVAGYEQYF
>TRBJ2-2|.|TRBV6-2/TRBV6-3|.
TGTGCCAGCAGTTACCGGGACCCTAGGGACACCGGGGAGCTGTTTTTT
CASSYRDPRDTGELFF
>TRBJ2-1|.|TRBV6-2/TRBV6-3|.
TGTGCCAGCAGTTACGCGAGACTAGTGAGTGAGCAGTTCTTC
CASSYARLVSEQFF
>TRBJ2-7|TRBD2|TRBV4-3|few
TGCGCCAGCAGCCAAGATCTTGGGAGGGCCTCTTCCTACGAGCAGTACTTC
CASSQDLGRASSYEQYF
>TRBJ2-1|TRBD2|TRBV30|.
TGTGCCTGGAGTGTGCCCGGGACTAGCGGGAGGCCCCAGTTCTTC
CAWSVPGTSGRPQFF
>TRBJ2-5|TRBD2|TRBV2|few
TGTGCCAGCAGGCTAGCGGGCGAGACCCAGTACTTC
CASRLAGETQYF
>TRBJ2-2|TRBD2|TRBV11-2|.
TGTGCCAGCGGTCTACTAGCGGCCTACACCGGGGAGCTGTTTTTT
CASGLLAAYTGELFF
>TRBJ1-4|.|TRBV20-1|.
TGCAGTGCTAGAGATGTTCGGGCTAATGAAAAACTGTTTTTT
CSARDVRANEKLFF
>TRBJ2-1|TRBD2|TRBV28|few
TGTGCCAGCAGTTTATGGGATCTTAGCGGGAGAAATAATGAGCAGTTCTTC
CASSLWDLSGRNNEQFF
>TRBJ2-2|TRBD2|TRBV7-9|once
TGTGCCAGCAGCTTTTGGACTAGCGGGGCCGGGGAGCTGTTTTTT
CASSFWTSGAGELFF
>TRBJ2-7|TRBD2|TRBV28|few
TGTGCCAGCAGTTTTAGGGGGACTAGCTCCTACGAGCAGTACTTC
CASSFRGTSSYEQYF
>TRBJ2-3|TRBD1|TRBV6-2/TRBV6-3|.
TGTGCCAGCAGACCCGGGACAGGCCTTAGCACAGATACGCAGTATTTT
CASRPGTGLSTDTQYF
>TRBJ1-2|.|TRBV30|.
TGTGCCTGGAGTGTAGCGAAAGACTATGGCCACACCTTC
CAWSVAKDYGHTF
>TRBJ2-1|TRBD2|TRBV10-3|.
TGTGCCATCAGTGACCGGCTAGCGGGAGTCTATGAGCAGTTCTTC
CAISDRLAGVYEQFF
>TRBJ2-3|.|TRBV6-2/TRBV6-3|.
TGTGCCAGCAGTAGCGGACAATCTTTCACAGATACGCAGTATTTT
CASSSGQSFTDTQYF
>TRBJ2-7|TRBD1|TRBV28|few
TGTGCCAGCAGTTTCACAGGGGAGAAGTACTTC
CASSFTGEKYF
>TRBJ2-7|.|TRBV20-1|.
TGCAGTGCCGAGGGCGGAACCTACGAGCAGTACTTC
CSAEGGTYEQYF
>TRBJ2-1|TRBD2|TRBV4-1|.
TGCGCCAGCAGCCATCCGGGGGGGGTTAATGAGCAGTTCTTC
CASSHPGGVNEQFF
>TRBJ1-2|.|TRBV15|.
TGTGCCACCAGCAGAGATTCCCGGAACTATGACTACACCTTC
CATSRDSRNYDYTF
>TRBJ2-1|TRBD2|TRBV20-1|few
TGCAGTGCTAGAACTAGCGGGGGGGCCTACAATGAGCAGTTCTTC
CSARTSGGAYNEQFF
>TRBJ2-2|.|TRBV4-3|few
TGCGCCAGCAGCCTGGGGGCAGGGTTGAACACCGGGGAGCTGTTTTTT
CASSLGAGLNTGELFF
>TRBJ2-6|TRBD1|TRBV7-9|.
TGTGCCAGCAGCTTTGCGGGACAGGGGCCGGTTGGGGCCAACGTCCTGACTTTC
CASSFAGQGPVGANVLTF
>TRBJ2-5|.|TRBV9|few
TGTGCCAGCAGCGTAACCTTGGTCGTGGAGACCCAGTACTTC
CASSVTLVVETQYF
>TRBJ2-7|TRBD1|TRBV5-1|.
TGCGCCAGCAGCTTGCCCGGGACAGGGGCGCACGAGCAGTACTTC
CASSLPGTGAHEQYF
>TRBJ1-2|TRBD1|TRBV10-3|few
TGTGCCATCAGTCCGGGACAGGGGGCCTATGGCTACACCTTC
CAISPGQGAYGYTF
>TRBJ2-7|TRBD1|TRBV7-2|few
TGTGCCAGCAGCCGATGGACAGGGGCGTCCTACGAGCAGTACTTC
CASSRWTGASYEQYF
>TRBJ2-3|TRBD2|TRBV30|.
TGTGCCATCGGGACTAGCGGGAGTTGGGGGCCAGATACGCAGTATTTT
CAIGTSGSWGPDTQYF
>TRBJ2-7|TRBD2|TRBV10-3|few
TGTGCCATCAGTGAGTCTGCTAGCGGGAGTTACGAGCAGTACTTC
CAISESASGSYEQYF
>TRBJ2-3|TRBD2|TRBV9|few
TGTGCCAGCAGCGTAGGGACTAGCGGGGGAACAGATACGCAGTATTTT
CASSVGTSGGTDTQYF
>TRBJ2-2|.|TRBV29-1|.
TGCAGCGTTGTGGAACGGGGCGGGGAGCTGTTTTTT
CSVVERGGELFF
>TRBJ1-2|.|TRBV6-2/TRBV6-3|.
TGTGCCAGCAGTTACACTCAACTGGGCTATGGCTACACCTTC
CASSYTQLGYGYTF
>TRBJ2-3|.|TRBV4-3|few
TGCGCCAGCAGCCAAGAGTCGCGGGACGCAGATACGCAGTATTTT
CASSQESRDADTQYF